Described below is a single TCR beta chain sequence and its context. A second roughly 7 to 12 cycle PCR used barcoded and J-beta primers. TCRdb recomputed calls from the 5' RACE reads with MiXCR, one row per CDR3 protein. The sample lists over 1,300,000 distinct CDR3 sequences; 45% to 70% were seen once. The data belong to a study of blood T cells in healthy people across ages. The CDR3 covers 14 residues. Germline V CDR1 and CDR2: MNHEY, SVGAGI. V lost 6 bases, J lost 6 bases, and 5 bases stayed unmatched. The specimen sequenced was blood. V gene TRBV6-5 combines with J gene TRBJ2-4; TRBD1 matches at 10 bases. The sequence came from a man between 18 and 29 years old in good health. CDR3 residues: CASRRGQGSNIQYF. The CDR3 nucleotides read TGTGCCAGCAGAAGGGGACAGGGGTCAAACATTCAGTACTTC.